This TCR beta chain is drawn from a study of blood T cell repertoires in COVID-19. Profiling relied on immunoSEQ multiplex PCR, and the TCRdb table lists in-frame clones only, not all of them. This sample yields 200,000 to 250,000 clones, of which under 90% are seen a single time; 6.5% belongs to the top ten. CDR3 length: 13 amino acids. From germline, CDR1 is SGHDT and CDR2 YYEEEE. Trimming took off 2 bases at V and 8 bases at J, with 11 bases between the two ends. The chain links TRBV5-6 to TRBJ2-4; possible D gene TRBD2, 6 bases. This clonotype was obtained from a man aged 55 to 70 who had recovered from COVID-19. Sequencing input: peripheral blood. The CDR3 DNA is TGTGCCAGCAGCTTTCCGGGGGAGTACATTCAGTACTTC. Translation: CASSFPGEYIQYF.